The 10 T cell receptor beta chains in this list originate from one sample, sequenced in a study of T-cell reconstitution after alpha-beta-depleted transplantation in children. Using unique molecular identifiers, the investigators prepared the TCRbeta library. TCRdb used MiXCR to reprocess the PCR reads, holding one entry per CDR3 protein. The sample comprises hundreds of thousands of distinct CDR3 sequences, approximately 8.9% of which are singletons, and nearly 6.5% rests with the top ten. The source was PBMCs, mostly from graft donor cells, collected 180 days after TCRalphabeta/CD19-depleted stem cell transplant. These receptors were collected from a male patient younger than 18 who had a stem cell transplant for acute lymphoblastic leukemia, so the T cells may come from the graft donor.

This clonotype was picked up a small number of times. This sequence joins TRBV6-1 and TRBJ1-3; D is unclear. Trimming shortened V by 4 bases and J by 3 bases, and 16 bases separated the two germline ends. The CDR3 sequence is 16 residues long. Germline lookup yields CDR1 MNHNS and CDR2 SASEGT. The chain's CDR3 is CASSAKAHSLGNTIYF. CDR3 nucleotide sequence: TGTGCCAGCAGTGCAAAGGCGCATAGCCTTGGAAACACCATATATTTT.

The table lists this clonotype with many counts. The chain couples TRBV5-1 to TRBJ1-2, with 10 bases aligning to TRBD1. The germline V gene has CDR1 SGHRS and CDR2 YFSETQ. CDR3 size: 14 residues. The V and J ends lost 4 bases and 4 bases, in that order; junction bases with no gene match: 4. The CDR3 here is CASSIGQGGYGYTF. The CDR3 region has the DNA TGCGCCAGCAGCATCGGACAGGGGGGCTATGGCTACACCTTC. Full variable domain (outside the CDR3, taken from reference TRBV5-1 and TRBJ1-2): KAGVTQTPRYLIKTRGQQVTLSCSPISGHRSVSWYQQTPGQGLQFLFEYFSETQRNKGNFPGRFSGRQFSNSRSEMNVSTLELGDSALYLCASSIGQGGYGYTFGSGTRLTVV.

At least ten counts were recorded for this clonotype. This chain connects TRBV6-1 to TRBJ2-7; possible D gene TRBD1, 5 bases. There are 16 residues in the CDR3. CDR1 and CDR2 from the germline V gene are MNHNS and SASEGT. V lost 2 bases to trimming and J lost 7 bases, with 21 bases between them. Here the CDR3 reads CASSETQLTGNREQYF. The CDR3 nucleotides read TGTGCCAGCAGTGAAACCCAACTTACCGGAAACAGGGAGCAGTACTTC.

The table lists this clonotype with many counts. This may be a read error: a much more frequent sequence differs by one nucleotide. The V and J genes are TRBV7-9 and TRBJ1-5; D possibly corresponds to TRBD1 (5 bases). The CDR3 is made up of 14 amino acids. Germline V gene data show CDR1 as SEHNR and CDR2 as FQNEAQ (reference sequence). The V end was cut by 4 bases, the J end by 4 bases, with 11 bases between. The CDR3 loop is CASSSRDSNQPQHF. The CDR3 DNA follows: TGTGCCAGCAGCTCCCGGGACTCGAATCAGCCCCAGCATTTT. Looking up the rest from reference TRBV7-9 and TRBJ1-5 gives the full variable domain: DTGVSQNPRHKITKRGQNVTFRCDPISEHNRLYWYRQTLGQGPEFLTYFQNEAQLEKSRLLSDRFSAERPKGSFSTLEIQRTEQGDSAMYLCASSSRDSNQPQHFGDGTRLSIL.

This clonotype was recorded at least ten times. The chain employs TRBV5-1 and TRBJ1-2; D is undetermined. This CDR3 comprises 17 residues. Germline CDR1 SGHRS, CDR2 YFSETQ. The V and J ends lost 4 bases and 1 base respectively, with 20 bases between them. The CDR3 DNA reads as TGCGCCAGCAGCGCGGACTTATCGGCAGCCTTTAACTATGGCTACACCTTC. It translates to CASSADLSAAFNYGYTF.

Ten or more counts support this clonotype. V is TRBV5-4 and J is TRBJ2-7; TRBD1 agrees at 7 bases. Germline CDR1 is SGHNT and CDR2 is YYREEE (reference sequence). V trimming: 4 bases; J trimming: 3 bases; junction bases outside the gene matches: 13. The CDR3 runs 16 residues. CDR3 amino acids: CASSPPRDSYNYEQYF. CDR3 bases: TGTGCCAGCAGCCCACCCCGGGACAGTTACAACTACGAGCAGTACTTC. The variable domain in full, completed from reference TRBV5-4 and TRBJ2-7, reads ETGVTQSPTHLIKTRGQQVTLRCSSQSGHNTVSWYQQALGQGPQFIFQYYREEENGRGNFPPRFSGLQFPNYSSELNVNALELDDSALYLCASSPPRDSYNYEQYFGPGTRLTVT.

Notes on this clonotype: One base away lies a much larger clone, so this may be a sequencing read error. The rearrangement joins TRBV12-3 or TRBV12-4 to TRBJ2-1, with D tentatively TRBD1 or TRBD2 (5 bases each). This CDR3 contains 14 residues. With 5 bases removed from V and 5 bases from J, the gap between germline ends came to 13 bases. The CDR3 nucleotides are TGTGCCAGCAGTATGTGGGGGTTCGACAATGAGCAGTTCTTC. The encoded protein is CASSMWGFDNEQFF.

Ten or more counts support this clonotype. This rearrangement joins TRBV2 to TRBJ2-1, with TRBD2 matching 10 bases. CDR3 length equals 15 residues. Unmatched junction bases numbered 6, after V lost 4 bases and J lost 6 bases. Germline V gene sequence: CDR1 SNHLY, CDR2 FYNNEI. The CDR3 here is CASSASGSSINEQFF. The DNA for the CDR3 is TGTGCCAGCAGTGCTAGCGGGAGCTCCATCAATGAGCAGTTCTTC.

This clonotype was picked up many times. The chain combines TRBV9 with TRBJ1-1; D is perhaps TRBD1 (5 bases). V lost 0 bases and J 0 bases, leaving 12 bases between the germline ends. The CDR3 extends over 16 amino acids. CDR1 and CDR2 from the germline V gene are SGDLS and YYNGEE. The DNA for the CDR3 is TGTGCCAGCAGCGTAGAGGGGAATAGGGTGAACACTGAAGCTTTCTTT. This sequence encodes CASSVEGNRVNTEAFF.

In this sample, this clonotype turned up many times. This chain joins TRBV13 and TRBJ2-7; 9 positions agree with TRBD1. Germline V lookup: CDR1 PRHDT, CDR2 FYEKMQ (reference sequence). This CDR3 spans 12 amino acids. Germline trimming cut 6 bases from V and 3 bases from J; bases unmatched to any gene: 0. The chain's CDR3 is CASRTGGYEQYF. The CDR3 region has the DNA TGTGCCAGCAGGACAGGGGGCTACGAGCAGTACTTC.